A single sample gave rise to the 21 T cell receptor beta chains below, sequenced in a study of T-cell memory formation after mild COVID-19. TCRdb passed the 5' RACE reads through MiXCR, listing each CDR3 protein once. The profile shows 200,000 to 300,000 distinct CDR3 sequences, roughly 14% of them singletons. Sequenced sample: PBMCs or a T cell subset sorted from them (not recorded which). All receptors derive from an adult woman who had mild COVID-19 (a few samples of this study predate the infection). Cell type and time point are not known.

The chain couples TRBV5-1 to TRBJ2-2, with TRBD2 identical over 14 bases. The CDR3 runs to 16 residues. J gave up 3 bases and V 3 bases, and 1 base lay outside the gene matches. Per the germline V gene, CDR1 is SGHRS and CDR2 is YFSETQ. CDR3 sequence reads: CASSWGLAGDTGELFF. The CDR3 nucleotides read TGCGCCAGCAGCTGGGGACTAGCGGGGGACACCGGGGAGCTGTTTTTT.

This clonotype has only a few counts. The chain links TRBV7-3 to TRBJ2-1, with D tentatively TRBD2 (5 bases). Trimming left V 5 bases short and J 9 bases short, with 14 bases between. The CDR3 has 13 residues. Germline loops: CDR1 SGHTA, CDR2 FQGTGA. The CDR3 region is CASSRGPVAEQFF. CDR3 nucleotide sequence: TGTGCCAGCAGCCGAGGGCCTGTTGCTGAGCAGTTCTTC. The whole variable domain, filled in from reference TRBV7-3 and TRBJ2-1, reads GAGVSQTPSNKVTEKGKYVELRCDPISGHTALYWYRQSLGQGPEFLIYFQGTGAADDSGLPNDRFFAVRPEGSVSTLKIQRTERGDSAVYLCASSRGPVAEQFFGPGTRLTVL.

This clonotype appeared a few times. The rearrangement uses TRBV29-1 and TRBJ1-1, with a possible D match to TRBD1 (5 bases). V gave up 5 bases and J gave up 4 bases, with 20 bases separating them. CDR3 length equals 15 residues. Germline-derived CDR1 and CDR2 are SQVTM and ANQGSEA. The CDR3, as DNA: TGCAGCGTTAATCCGGGACGAAGACCCACCACTGAAGCTTTCTTT. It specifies CSVNPGRRPTTEAFF. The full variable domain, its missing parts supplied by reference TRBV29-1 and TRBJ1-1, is SAVISQKPSRDICQRGTSLTIQCQVDSQVTMMFWYRQQPGQSLTLIATANQGSEATYESGFVIDKFPISRPNLTFSTLTVSNMSPEDSSIYLCSVNPGRRPTTEAFFGQGTRLTVV.

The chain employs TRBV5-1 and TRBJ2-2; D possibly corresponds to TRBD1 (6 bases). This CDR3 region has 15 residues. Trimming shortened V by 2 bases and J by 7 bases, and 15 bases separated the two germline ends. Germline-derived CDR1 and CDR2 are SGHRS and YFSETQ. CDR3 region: CASSFPSPGVGELFF. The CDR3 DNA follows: TGCGCCAGCAGCTTCCCCTCTCCAGGGGTCGGGGAGCTGTTTTTT.

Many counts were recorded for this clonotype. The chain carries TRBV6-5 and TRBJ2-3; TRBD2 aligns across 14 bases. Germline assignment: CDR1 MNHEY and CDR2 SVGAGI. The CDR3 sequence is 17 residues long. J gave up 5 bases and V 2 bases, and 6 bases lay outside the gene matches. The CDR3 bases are TGTGCCAGCAGTTACGCCGGACTAGCGGGAGGCAAAGATACGCAGTATTTT. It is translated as CASSYAGLAGGKDTQYF.

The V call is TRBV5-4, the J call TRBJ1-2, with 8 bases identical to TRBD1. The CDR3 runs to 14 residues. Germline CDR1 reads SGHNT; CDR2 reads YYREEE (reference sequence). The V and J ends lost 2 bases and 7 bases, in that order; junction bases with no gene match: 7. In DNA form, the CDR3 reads TGTGCCAGCAGCTTCAGGACAGGGTCTCGTGGCTACACCTTC. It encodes CASSFRTGSRGYTF.

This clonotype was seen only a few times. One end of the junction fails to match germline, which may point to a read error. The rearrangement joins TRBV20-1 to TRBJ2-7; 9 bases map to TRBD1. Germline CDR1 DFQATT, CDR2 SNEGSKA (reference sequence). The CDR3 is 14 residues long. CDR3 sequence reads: CSARDPAGRTGAIF. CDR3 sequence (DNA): TGCAGTGCTAGAGATCCCGCGGGTAGGACAGGGGCAATTTTC.

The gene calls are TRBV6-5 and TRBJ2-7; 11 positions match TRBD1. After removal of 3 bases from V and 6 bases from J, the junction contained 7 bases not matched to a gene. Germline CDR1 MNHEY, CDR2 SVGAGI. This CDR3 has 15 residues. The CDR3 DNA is TGTGCCAGCAGTTATTTCTCCGGGACAGGGGGCGAGCAGTACTTC. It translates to CASSYFSGTGGEQYF.

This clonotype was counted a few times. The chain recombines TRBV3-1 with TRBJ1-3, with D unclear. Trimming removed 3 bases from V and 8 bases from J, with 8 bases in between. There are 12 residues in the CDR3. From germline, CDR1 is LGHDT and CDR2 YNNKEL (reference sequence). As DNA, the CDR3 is TGTGCCAGCAGCCACGTGGAGCACACCATATATTTT. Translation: CASSHVEHTIYF.

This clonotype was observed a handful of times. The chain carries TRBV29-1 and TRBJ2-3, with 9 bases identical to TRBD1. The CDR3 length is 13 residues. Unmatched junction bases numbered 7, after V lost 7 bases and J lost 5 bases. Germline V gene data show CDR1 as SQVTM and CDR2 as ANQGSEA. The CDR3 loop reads CSAGTGYIDTQYF. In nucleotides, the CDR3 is TGCAGCGCCGGGACAGGGTATATAGATACGCAGTATTTT.

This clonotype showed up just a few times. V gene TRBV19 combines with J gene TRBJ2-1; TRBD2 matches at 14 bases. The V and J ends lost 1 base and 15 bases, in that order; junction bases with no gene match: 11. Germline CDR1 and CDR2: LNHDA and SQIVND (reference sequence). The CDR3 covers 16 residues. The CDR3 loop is CASSIGGGGLAGEGFF. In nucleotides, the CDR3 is TGTGCCAGTAGTATAGGGGGAGGGGGACTAGCGGGAGAGGGGTTCTTC.

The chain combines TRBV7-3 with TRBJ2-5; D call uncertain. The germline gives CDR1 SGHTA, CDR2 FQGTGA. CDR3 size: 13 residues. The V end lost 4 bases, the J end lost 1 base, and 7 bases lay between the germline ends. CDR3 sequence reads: CASSSDSQETQYF. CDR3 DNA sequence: TGTGCCAGCAGCTCCGACTCCCAAGAGACCCAGTACTTC.

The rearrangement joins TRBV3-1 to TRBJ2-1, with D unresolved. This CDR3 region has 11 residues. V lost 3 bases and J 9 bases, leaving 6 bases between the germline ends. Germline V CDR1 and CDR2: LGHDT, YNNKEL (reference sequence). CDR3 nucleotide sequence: TGTGCCAGCAGCCACTTGAGTGAGCAGTTCTTC. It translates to CASSHLSEQFF.

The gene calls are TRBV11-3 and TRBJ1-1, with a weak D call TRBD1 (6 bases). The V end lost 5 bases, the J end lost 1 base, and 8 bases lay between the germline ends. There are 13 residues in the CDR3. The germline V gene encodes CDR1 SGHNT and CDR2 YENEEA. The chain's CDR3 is CASSRGQNTEAFF. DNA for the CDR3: TGTGCCAGCAGCCGGGGACAGAACACTGAAGCTTTCTTT.

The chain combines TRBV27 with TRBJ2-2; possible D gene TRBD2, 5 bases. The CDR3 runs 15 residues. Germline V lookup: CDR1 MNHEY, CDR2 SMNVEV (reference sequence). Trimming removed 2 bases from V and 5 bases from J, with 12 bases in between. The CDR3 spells CASSLDIPGTGELFF. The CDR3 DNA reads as TGTGCCAGCAGTTTAGATATCCCGGGGACCGGGGAGCTGTTTTTT.

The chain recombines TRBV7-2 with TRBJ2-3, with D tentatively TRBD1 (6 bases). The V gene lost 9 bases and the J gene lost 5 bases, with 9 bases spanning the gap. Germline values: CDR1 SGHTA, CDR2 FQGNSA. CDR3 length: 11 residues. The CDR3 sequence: CARIQGDTQYF. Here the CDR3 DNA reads TGTGCCAGAATACAGGGAGATACGCAGTATTTT.

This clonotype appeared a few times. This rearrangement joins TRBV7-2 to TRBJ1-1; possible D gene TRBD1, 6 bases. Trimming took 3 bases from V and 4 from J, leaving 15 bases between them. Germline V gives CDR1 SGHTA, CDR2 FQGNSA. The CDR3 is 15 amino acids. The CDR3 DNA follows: TGTGCCAGCAGCTTCGGTCCACAGGGTACCACTGAAGCTTTCTTT. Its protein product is CASSFGPQGTTEAFF.

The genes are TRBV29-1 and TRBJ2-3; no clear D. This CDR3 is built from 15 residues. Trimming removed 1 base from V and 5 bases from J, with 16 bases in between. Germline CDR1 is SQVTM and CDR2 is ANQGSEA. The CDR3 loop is CSVEVGTHAGDTQYF. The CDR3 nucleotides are TGCAGCGTTGAAGTGGGAACTCACGCTGGAGATACGCAGTATTTT.

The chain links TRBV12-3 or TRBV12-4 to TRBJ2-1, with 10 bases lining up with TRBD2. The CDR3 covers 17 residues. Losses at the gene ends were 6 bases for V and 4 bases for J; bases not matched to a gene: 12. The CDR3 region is CASSPQIPGLAYNEQFF. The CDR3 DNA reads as TGTGCCAGCAGCCCCCAAATCCCGGGACTAGCGTACAATGAGCAGTTCTTC.

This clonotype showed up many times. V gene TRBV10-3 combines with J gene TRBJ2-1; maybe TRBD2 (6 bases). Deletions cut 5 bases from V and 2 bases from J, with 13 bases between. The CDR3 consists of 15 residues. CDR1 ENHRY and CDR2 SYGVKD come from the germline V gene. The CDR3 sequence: CAISPSGGTYNEQFF. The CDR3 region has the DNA TGTGCCATCAGTCCGTCGGGCGGGACCTACAATGAGCAGTTCTTC.

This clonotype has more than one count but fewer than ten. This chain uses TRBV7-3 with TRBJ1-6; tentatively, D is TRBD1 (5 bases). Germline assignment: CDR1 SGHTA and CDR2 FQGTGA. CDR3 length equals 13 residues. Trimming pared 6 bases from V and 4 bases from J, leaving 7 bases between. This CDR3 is CASRGDYNSPLHF. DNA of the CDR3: TGTGCCAGCAGGGGGGATTATAATTCACCCCTCCACTTT.